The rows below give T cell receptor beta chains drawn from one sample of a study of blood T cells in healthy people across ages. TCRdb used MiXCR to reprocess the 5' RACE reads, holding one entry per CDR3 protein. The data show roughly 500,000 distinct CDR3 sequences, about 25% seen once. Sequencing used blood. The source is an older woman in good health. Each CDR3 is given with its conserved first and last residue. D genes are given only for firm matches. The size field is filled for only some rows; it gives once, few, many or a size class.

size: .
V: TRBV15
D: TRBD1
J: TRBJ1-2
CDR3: CATSRVGTGRGGYTF
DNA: TGTGCCACCAGCAGAGTAGGGACAGGGCGAGGGGGCTACACCTTC

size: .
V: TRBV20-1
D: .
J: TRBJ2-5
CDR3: CSASPVETQYF
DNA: TGCAGTGCTAGCCCCGTAGAGACCCAGTACTTC

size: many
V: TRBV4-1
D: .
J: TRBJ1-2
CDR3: CASSQDRSGYGYTF
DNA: TGCGCCAGCAGCCAAGATCGAAGTGGATATGGCTACACCTTC

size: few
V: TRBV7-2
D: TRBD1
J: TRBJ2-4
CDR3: CASSLTGKGNIQYF
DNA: TGTGCCAGCAGCTTGACAGGGAAAGGAAACATTCAGTACTTC

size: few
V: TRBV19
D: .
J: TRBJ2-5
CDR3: CASSPIWAVTKQYF
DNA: TGTGCCAGTAGTCCAATTTGGGCCGTTACGAAGCAGTACTTC

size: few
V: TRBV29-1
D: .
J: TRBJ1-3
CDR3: CSVTTGTLQLNTIYF
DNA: TGCAGCGTTACCACCGGGACTCTCCAACTAAACACCATATATTTT

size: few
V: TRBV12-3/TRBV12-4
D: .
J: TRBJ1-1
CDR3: CASSTAPMNTEAFF
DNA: TGTGCCAGCAGTACAGCTCCGATGAACACTGAAGCTTTCTTT

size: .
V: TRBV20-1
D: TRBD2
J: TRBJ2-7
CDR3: CSARDPSGYEQYF
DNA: TGCAGTGCTAGAGATCCTAGCGGGTACGAGCAGTACTTC

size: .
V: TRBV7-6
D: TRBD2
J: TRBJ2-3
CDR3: CASSETLAGGSNTQYF
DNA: TGTGCCAGCAGCGAAACGCTAGCGGGGGGTTCGAATACGCAGTATTTT

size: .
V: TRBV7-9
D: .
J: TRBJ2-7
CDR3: CASSEDTGPRF
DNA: TGTGCCAGCAGCGAAGATACAGGGCCCCGGTTC

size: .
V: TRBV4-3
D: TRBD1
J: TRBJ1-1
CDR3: CASSQARGPMNTEAFF
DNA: TGCGCCAGCAGCCAAGCGAGGGGGCCGATGAACACTGAAGCTTTCTTT

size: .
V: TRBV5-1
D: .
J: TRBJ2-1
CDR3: CASNLGILQDNEQFF
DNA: TGCGCCAGCAACTTGGGAATCCTACAGGACAATGAGCAGTTCTTC

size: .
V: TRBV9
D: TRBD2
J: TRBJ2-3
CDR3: CASSTPGTIITDTQYF
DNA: TGTGCCAGCAGCACACCCGGGACTATAATCACAGATACGCAGTATTTT

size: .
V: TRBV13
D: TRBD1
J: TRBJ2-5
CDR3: CASSLSVPGQGGTQYF
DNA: TGTGCCAGCAGCTTATCGGTCCCGGGACAGGGAGGGACCCAGTACTTC

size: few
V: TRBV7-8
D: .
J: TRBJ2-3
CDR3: CASSLDLADTQYF
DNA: TGTGCCAGCAGCTTAGATTTAGCAGATACGCAGTATTTT

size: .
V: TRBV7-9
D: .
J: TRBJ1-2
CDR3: CASSLVPVGQAVNYGYTF
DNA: TGTGCCAGCAGCTTAGTCCCCGTGGGGCAGGCGGTTAACTATGGCTACACCTTC

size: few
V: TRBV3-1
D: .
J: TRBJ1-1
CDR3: CASSQRSRNAEAFF
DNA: TGTGCCAGCAGCCAGCGGTCGAGGAACGCTGAAGCTTTCTTT

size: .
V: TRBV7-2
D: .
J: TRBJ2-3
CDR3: CASSRNSGAITDTQYF
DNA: TGTGCCAGCAGCAGAAATAGCGGTGCAATCACAGATACGCAGTATTTT

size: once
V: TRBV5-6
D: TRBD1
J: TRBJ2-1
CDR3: CASLSPGQGMYNEQFF
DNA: TGTGCCAGCCTTTCTCCGGGACAGGGGATGTACAATGAGCAGTTCTTC

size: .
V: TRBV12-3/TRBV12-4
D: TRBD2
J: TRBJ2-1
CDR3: CASSPQLAGGEQFF
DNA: TGTGCCAGCAGTCCTCAGTTAGCGGGGGGGGAGCAGTTCTTC

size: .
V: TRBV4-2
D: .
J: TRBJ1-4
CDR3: CASSQQGRYEKLFF
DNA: TGTGCCAGCAGCCAACAGGGGCGGTATGAAAAACTGTTTTTT

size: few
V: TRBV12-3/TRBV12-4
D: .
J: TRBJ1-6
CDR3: CASSYGSSNSPLHF
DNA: TGTGCCAGCAGTTACGGGTCGTCTAATTCACCCCTCCACTTT

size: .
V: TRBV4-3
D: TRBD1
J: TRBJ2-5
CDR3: CASSQEYVGQVHKTQYF
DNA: TGCGCCAGCAGCCAAGAATATGTGGGACAGGTTCACAAGACCCAGTACTTC

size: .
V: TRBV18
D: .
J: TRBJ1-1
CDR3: CASSPPNVDTEAFF
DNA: TGTGCCAGCTCACCACCGAACGTAGACACTGAAGCTTTCTTT

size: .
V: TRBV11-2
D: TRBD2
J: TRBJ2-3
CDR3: CASSLALAGGYTQYF
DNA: TGTGCCAGCAGCTTAGCCCTAGCGGGGGGATATACGCAGTATTTT

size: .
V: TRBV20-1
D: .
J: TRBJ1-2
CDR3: CSARTNDYGYTF
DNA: TGCAGTGCTAGAACTAACGACTATGGCTACACCTTC

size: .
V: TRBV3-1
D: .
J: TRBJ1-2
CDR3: CASSQVGGDYGYTF
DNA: TGTGCCAGCAGCCAAGTTGGCGGGGACTATGGCTACACCTTC

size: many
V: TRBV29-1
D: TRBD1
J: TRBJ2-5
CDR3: CSVAPTGGETQYF
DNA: TGCAGCGTGGCTCCTACAGGGGGAGAGACCCAGTACTTC

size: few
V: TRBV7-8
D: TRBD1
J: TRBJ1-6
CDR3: CASSPVDRANSPLHF
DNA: TGTGCCAGCAGCCCAGTGGACAGGGCCAATTCACCCCTCCACTTT

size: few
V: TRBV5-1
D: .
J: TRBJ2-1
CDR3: CASSLAAGTNIEQFF
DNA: TGCGCCAGCAGCTTGGCGGCGGGGACGAATATAGAGCAGTTCTTC

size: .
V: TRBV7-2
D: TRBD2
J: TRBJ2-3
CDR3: CASSRLAGLTDTQYF
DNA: TGTGCCAGCAGCCGCCTAGCGGGGCTCACAGATACGCAGTATTTT

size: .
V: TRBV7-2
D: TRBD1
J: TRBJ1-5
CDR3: CASSLGDRGVQPQHF
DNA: TGTGCCAGCAGCTTAGGGGACAGGGGAGTTCAGCCCCAGCATTTT

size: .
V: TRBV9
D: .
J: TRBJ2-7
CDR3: CASSGPGEFYEQYF
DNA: TGTGCCAGCAGCGGCCCTGGGGAGTTCTACGAGCAGTACTTC

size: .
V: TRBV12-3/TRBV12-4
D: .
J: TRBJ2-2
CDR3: CASKPDNTGELFF
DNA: TGTGCCAGCAAACCAGACAACACCGGGGAGCTGTTTTTT

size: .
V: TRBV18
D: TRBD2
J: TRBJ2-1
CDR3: CASSRGDDNEQFF
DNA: TGTGCCAGCTCCCGGGGGGATGACAATGAGCAGTTCTTC

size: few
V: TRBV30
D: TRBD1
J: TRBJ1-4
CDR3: CAWSRNRGRPPSNEKLFF
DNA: TGTGCCTGGAGTCGGAACAGGGGGCGTCCCCCTTCTAATGAAAAACTGTTTTTT

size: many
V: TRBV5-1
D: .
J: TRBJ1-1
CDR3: CASSTGQGNTEAFF
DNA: TGTGCCAGTAGTACGGGGCAGGGCAACACTGAAGCTTTCTTT

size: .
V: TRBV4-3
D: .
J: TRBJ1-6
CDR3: CASSQEGVGSPLHF
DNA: TGCGCCAGCAGCCAAGAGGGGGTGGGTTCACCCCTCCACTTT

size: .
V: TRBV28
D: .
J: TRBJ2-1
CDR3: CASSLATYNNEQFF
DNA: TGTGCCAGCAGCCTAGCCACCTACAACAATGAGCAGTTCTTC

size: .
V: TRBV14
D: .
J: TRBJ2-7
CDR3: CASSQERGVLSYEQYF
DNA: TGTGCCAGCAGCCAAGAGAGAGGAGTCTTATCCTACGAGCAGTACTTC

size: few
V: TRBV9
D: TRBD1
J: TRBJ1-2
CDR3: CASSENQGATYGYTF
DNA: TGTGCCAGCAGCGAAAACCAGGGGGCGACCTATGGCTACACCTTC